These 9 T cell receptor beta chains were all obtained from the same sample, sequenced in a study of a mutant IDH1 vaccine in newly diagnosed glioma. As for time point: baseline, week 1 (first vaccination visit). Regarding treatment: pre-vaccination baseline after standard-of-care therapy. Only in-frame clones appear in the TCRdb table, and some are missing; sequencing was by immunoSEQ multiplex PCR. The table shows about 98,000 clones, with 70% to 90% occurring only once. Sequences were derived from PBMCs, sampled from a glioma patient treated with radiotherapy, temozolomide or both. Receptors were obtained from a woman aged 45-65 years with glioma.

The chain carries TRBV6-4 and TRBJ2-2; D may match TRBD1 or TRBD2 (5 bases each). The V gene's germline CDR1 is MRHNA and CDR2 SNTAGT. V lost 2 bases and J lost 2, with 18 bases in between. CDR3 length equals 18 residues. CDR3 residues: CASSDGPRVGDNTGELFF. The CDR3 coding sequence is TGTGCCAGCAGTGACGGGCCCAGGGTTGGGGACAACACCGGGGAGCTGTTTTTT.

To note about this clone: An end of the junction differs from the germline gene, which may be a read error. The chain is built from TRBV18 and TRBJ2-3, with TRBD2 matching 7 bases. Germline V gene data show CDR1 as KGHSH and CDR2 as LQKENI. The CDR3 runs 15 residues. CDR3 region: CASSAPGLSTDTQYF. CDR3 in DNA: TGTGCCAGCTCAGCACCGGGACTAAGCACAGATACGCAGTATTTT.

The V call is TRBV11-2, the J call TRBJ1-4, with 11 bases matching TRBD1. This CDR3 has 19 amino acids. The V and J ends lost 4 bases and 2 bases, in that order; junction bases with no gene match: 12. Germline V CDR1 and CDR2: SGHAT, FQNNGV. The CDR3 sequence is CASSSAGTGGYLTNEKLFF. The CDR3 bases are TGTGCCAGCAGCTCCGCCGGGACAGGGGGATATTTGACTAATGAAAAACTGTTTTTT.

This clone was picked up one time. V usage is TRBV9 and J usage is TRBJ2-1, with a weak D call TRBD2 (5 bases). The length of the CDR3 is 15 residues. V was trimmed by 0 bases and J by 4 bases, leaving 11 bases between them. Germline CDR1 reads SGDLS; CDR2 reads YYNGEE. This chain's CDR3 is CASSVATGNYNEQFF. The DNA for the CDR3 is TGTGCCAGCAGCGTAGCGACGGGGAATTACAATGAGCAGTTCTTC.

J is TRBJ2-7 and V is TRBV11-2; 7 positions match TRBD1. This CDR3 contains 14 residues. Unmatched junction bases numbered 6, after V lost 5 bases and J lost 2 bases. Germline V gene data show CDR1 as SGHAT and CDR2 as FQNNGV. The CDR3 DNA sequence: TGTGCCAGCAGCCAGACAGGGTGGGCCTACGAGCAGTACTTC. Amino acid sequence: CASSQTGWAYEQYF. The whole variable domain, remainder taken from reference TRBV11-2 and TRBJ2-7, is EAGVAQSPRYKIIEKRQSVAFWCNPISGHATLYWYQQILGQGPKLLIQFQNNGVVDDSQLPKDRFSAERLKGVDSTLKIQPAKLEDSAVYLCASSQTGWAYEQYFGPGTRLTVT.

The chain uses TRBV5-1 and TRBJ2-3; perhaps TRBD2 as D (5 bases). The germline V gene has CDR1 SGHRS and CDR2 YFSETQ. V shed 0 bases and J shed 4 bases, with 9 bases lying between them. CDR3 length equals 14 residues. The CDR3 DNA sequence: TGCGCCAGCAGCTTGGTAGCGTCGGCAGATACGCAGTATTTT. Protein sequence: CASSLVASADTQYF.

This chain joins TRBV6-6 and TRBJ1-1; D might be TRBD1 (5 bases). The CDR3 spans 16 residues. The V gene lost 0 bases and the J gene lost 0 bases, with 11 bases spanning the gap. The germline CDR1 and CDR2 sequences are MNHNY and SVGAGI (reference sequence). This CDR3 reads CASSYSSRGVNTEAFF. CDR3 bases: TGTGCCAGCAGTTACTCGAGTAGGGGAGTGAACACTGAAGCTTTCTTT.

The genes are TRBV29-1 and TRBJ2-3; D is ambiguous. Germline assignment: CDR1 SQVTM and CDR2 ANQGSEA. Trimming took off 3 bases at V and 4 bases at J, with 8 bases between the two ends. CDR3 length: 12 amino acids. Written as DNA, the CDR3 is TGCAGCGTTGAGAGGACGGCAGATACGCAGTATTTT. Its translation is CSVERTADTQYF.

This chain links TRBV5-1 with TRBJ2-7; the match to TRBD1 covers 7 bases. This CDR3 has 15 amino acids. The junction had 13 bases not matched to a gene; V was cut back by 4 bases and J by 6 bases. Germline CDR1 and CDR2: SGHRS and YFSETQ. The CDR3 nucleotides read TGCGCCAGCAGCGCCAGAACCGGGACAGACGGCGAGCAGTACTTC. Amino acid sequence: CASSARTGTDGEQYF.